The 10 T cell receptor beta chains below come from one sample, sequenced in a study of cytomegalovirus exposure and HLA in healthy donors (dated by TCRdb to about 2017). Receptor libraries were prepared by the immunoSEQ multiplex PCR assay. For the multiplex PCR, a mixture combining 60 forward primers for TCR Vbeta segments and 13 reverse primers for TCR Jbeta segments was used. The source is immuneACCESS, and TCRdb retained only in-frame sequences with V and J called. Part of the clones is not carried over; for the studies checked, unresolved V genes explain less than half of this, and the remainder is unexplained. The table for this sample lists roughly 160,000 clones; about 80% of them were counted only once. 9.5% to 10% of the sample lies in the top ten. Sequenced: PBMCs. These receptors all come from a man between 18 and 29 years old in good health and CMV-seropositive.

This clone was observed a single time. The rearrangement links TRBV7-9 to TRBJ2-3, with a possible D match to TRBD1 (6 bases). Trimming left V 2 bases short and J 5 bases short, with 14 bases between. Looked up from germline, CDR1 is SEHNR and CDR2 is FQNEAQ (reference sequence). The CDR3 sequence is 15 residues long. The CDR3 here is CASSLRFRGRDTQYF. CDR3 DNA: TGTGCCAGCAGCTTACGGTTCAGGGGTCGAGATACGCAGTATTTT.

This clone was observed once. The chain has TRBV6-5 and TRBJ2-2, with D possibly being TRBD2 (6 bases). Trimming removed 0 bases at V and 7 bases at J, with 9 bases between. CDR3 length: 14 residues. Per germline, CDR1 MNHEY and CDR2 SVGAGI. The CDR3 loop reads CASSYSWGDGELFF. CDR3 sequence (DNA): TGTGCCAGCAGTTACTCGTGGGGGGACGGGGAGCTGTTTTTT.

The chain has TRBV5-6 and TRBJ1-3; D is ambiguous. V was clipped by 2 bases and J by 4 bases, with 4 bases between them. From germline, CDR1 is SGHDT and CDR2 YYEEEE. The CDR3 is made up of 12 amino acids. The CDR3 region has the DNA TGTGCCAGCAGCTTCCTCGGAAACACCATATATTTT. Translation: CASSFLGNTIYF.

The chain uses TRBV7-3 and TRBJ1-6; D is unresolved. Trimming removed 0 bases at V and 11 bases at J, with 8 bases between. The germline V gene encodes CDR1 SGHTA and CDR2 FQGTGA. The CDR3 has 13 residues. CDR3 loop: CASSLTREAPLHF. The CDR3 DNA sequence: TGTGCCAGCAGCTTAACGAGGGAGGCACCCCTCCACTTT.

Written as DNA, the CDR3 is TGTGCCAGCAGCTTGGAACTAGCAAGGGAGACCCAGTACTTC. This gives the protein CASSLELARETQYF. The chain combines TRBV5-6 with TRBJ2-5, with D maybe TRBD2 (6 bases). There are 14 residues in the CDR3. Germline lookup yields CDR1 SGHDT and CDR2 YYEEEE. Between the trimmed V and J ends, which lost 0 bases and 5 bases, there was a span of 11 bases.

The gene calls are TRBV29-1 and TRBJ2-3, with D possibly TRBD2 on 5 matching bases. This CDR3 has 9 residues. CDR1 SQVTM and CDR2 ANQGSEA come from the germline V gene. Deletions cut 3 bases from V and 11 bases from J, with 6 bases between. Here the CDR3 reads CSVDEGQYF. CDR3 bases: TGCAGCGTTGATGAGGGGCAGTATTTT.

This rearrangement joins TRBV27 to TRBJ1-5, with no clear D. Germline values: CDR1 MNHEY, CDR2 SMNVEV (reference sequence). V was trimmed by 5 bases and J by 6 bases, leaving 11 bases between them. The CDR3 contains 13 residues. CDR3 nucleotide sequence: TGTGCCAGCAGTATAGTGGGCACTCAGCCCCAGCATTTT. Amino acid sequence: CASSIVGTQPQHF.

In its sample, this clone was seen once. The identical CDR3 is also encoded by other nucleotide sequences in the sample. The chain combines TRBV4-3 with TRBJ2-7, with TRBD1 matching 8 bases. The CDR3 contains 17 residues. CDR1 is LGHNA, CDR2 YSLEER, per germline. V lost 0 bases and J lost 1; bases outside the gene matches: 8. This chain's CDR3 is CASSQDLMDRASYEQYF. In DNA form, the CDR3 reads TGCGCCAGCAGCCAAGATCTAATGGACAGGGCATCCTACGAGCAGTACTTC.

In nucleotides, the CDR3 is TGTGCCAGCAGTCTAAGCTTTAACACCGGGGAGCTGTTTTTT. This gives the protein CASSLSFNTGELFF. This chain connects TRBV6-4 to TRBJ2-2; no clear D. V lost 5 bases and J 2 bases, leaving 9 bases between the germline ends. CDR3 length equals 14 residues. Germline CDR1 is MRHNA and CDR2 is SNTAGT.

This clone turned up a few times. CDR3 DNA: TGTGCCAGCAGCTTAACAGGGGGGGCCGCGGAGACCCAGTACTTC. This encodes CASSLTGGAAETQYF. V usage is TRBV7-3 and J usage is TRBJ2-5, with D perhaps matching TRBD2 (7 bases). Germline values: CDR1 SGHTA, CDR2 FQGTGA. V lost 0 bases and J 5 bases, leaving 13 bases between the germline ends. This CDR3 is built from 15 residues.